This T cell receptor beta chain was identified in a study of cytomegalovirus exposure and HLA in healthy donors. Study-wide points: Later analysis associated a missense DCLRE1C variant with TCR beta V- and J-gene trimming.

To note about this clone: Antigen: not known.

With 60 Vbeta and 13 Jbeta primers, the PCR was carried out. The repertoire was sequenced with immunoSEQ multiplex PCR; TCRdb's copy has only in-frame clones and lacks some. The sample contains 90,000 to 150,000 clones, roughly four fifths of which appear only once. Trimming took off 3 bases at V and 2 bases at J, with 11 bases between the two ends. This CDR3 has 14 amino acids. Looked up from germline, CDR1 is SGHNT and CDR2 is YYREEE (reference sequence). This receptor was obtained from a man aged 35-49 years in good health and CMV-seronegative. The chain links TRBV5-4 to TRBJ2-5; possible D gene TRBD2, 6 bases. Sequencing was done on a sample of PBMCs. For the CDR3, the DNA is TGTGCCAGCAGCTCGGGGGTATTTCAAGAGACCCAGTACTTC. It is translated as CASSSGVFQETQYF.